In its sample, the clone carrying this TCR beta chain was seen a few times. Its antigen is not known. The sample is drawn from a study of esophageal squamous cell carcinoma under preoperative chemotherapy. In the study overall: TCR repertoires were profiled from both peripheral blood T cells and tumor-infiltrating lymphocytes. The study, taken as a whole, reports: Tumor-infiltrating lymphocytes showed no significant post-chemotherapy TCR diversity increase, unlike peripheral T cells.

TCRdb used MiXCR to reprocess the PCR reads, holding one entry per CDR3 protein. This table holds roughly 30,000 distinct CDR3 sequences, roughly 52% found once. Regarding time point: after preoperative PTX-NDP chemotherapy. Paclitaxel-nedaplatin chemotherapy was given to patients ahead of their surgery. The CDR3 loop spans 13 amino acids. Trimming stripped 5 bases from V and 2 bases from J, with 7 bases between. Germline V gene lookup returns CDR1 SGHTA and CDR2 FQGTGA. The TCR was taken from a human donor with esophageal squamous cell carcinoma. The donor label of this sample is uncertain. V gene TRBV7-3 combines with J gene TRBJ2-1; possibly TRBD2 for D (5 bases). The sample was collected from a patient given preoperative chemotherapy. CDR3 loop: CASSQTTYNEQFF. In DNA, the CDR3 is TGTGCCAGCAGCCAGACTACCTACAATGAGCAGTTCTTC.